This T cell receptor (beta chain) was observed in a study of cytotoxic CD8 clonotypes in ibrutinib-treated CLL. Turning to the study itself: The cohort had around 10 relapsed/refractory and some 14 treatment-naive patients, 17 IGHV unmutated. Study-level points and caveats: Clonality increased at ibrutinib response, then returned toward baseline at progression. At baseline, clonality was higher than in age-matched healthy donors and correlated with CD8+ counts. Samples from sustained-remission and progressing patients were taken at different times.

Regarding this clone: Its antigen is unidentified.

Clones were sequenced by immunoSEQ multiplex PCR, and TCRdb holds only the in-frame ones, with some missing. The sample holds 140,000 to 150,000 clones, about 76% seen once. Germline-derived CDR1 and CDR2 are SGHTS and YDEGEE. The CDR3 has 13 residues. Trimming shortened V by 4 bases and J by 4 bases, and 11 bases separated the two germline ends. V and J are TRBV5-8 and TRBJ1-1, with a weak D call TRBD1 (5 bases). The material was PBMCs, obtained after 24 months of ibrutinib treatment. The receptor was isolated from a human donor with chronic lymphocytic leukemia. CDR3 sequence: CASSRGRGTEAFF. CDR3 bases: TGTGCCAGCAGCCGGGGGAGGGGCACTGAAGCTTTCTTT.